This T cell receptor beta chain was captured in a study of T cells after yellow fever vaccination. Points on this clonotype: The target antigen is unknown.

The V gene end was trimmed by 4 bases and the J gene end by 6 bases; junction bases not matched to a gene: 7. Germline CDR1 is SGHRS and CDR2 is YFSETQ. This CDR3 is built from 15 residues. TCRdb re-called the 5' RACE reads through MiXCR, storing one row per CDR3 protein. The sample comprises some 300,000 distinct CDR3 sequences, roughly 8.6% of which are singletons, and 17% rests with the top ten. Overall study findings and caveats: After the booster, over 95% of CD4 and 75% to 90% of CD8 primary-response clones were re-detected. Some clonotypes were seen in both the CD4 and the CD8 compartments. These made up a small share and likely arose from convergent recombination. Researchers report a weaker secondary response that nonetheless peaked faster, day 5 versus 15.

This receptor was identified in a young man who received the YFV17D yellow fever vaccine. Sample: PBMCs, taken approximately 47 days after the first yellow fever vaccination. V gene TRBV5-1 combines with J gene TRBJ1-2; 12 bases line up with TRBD1. CDR3 sequence (DNA): TGCGCCAGCAGCCTGGCCGGGACAGGGGGCAATGGCTACACCTTC. Its translation: CASSLAGTGGNGYTF. The full variable domain, its missing parts supplied by reference TRBV5-1 and TRBJ1-2, is KAGVTQTPRYLIKTRGQQVTLSCSPISGHRSVSWYQQTPGQGLQFLFEYFSETQRNKGNFPGRFSGRQFSNSRSEMNVSTLELGDSALYLCASSLAGTGGNGYTFGSGTRLTVV.